The 23 T cell receptor beta chains in this list originate from one sample, sequenced in a study of T-cell memory formation after mild COVID-19. One entry per CDR3 protein, called by TCRdb with MiXCR from the 5' RACE reads. Here the sample spans around 110,000 distinct CDR3 sequences, roughly 12% being singletons. Sequenced input: PBMCs or a T cell subset sorted from them (not recorded which). All receptors derive from an adult woman who had mild COVID-19 (a few samples of this study predate the infection). Cell type and time point are not known.

This chain connects TRBV3-1 to TRBJ1-2; D is ambiguous. Germline CDR1 and CDR2: LGHDT and YNNKEL (reference sequence). V was shortened by 1 base and J by 2 bases, with 8 bases between the two germline ends. CDR3 length: 14 amino acids. CDR3 DNA: TGTGCCAGCAGCCAAGGCGAAGGGAACTATGGCTACACCTTC. It codes for CASSQGEGNYGYTF. Drawing the rest from reference TRBV3-1 and TRBJ1-2, the complete variable domain is DTAVSQTPKYLVTQMGNDKSIKCEQNLGHDTMYWYKQDSKKFLKIMFSYNNKELIINETVPNRFSPKSPDKAHLNLHINSLELGDSAVYFCASSQGEGNYGYTFGSGTRLTVV.

There are many counts of this clonotype. V usage is TRBV7-6 and J usage is TRBJ2-1, with 9 bases that match TRBD2. Per the germline V gene, CDR1 is SGHVS and CDR2 is FNYEAQ. CDR3 length: 15 residues. The V and J ends lost 5 bases and 4 bases, in that order; junction bases with no gene match: 6. The CDR3 protein is CASSPPGLAYNEQFF. The DNA of the CDR3 is TGTGCCAGCAGCCCCCCGGGACTAGCATACAATGAGCAGTTCTTC.

J is TRBJ2-7 and V is TRBV7-6; TRBD1 agrees at 9 bases. Germline-derived CDR1 and CDR2 are SGHVS and FNYEAQ. The CDR3 sequence is 14 residues long. V lost 5 bases to trimming and J lost 7 bases; unmatched junction nucleotides: 9. The CDR3 nucleotides are TGTGCCAGCAGCCACGGACAGGGGCCTGGGGAGCAGTACTTC. Translated: CASSHGQGPGEQYF.

V is TRBV20-1 and J is TRBJ1-1; TRBD1 aligns across 7 bases. The CDR3 totals 17 residues. The ends lost 0 bases at V and 0 bases at J; junction bases unmatched: 10. The germline V gene has CDR1 DFQATT and CDR2 SNEGSKA (reference sequence). The DNA for the CDR3 is TGCAGTGCTAGAGATTACTCTGCCACAGGGGTGAACACTGAAGCTTTCTTT. As protein: CSARDYSATGVNTEAFF.

This clonotype was observed a few times. The gene calls are TRBV20-1 and TRBJ2-7, with 7 bases identical to TRBD1. CDR1 is DFQATT, CDR2 SNEGSKA, per germline (reference sequence). V dropped 0 bases and J dropped 1; count of bases not matched to a gene: 9. The CDR3 has 16 amino acids. The CDR3 loop reads CSARDGQGVRSYEQYF. The CDR3 DNA reads TGCAGTGCTAGAGATGGCCAGGGGGTCCGTTCCTACGAGCAGTACTTC.

This clonotype came up a few times. The chain joins TRBV11-3 to TRBJ2-7, with D perhaps TRBD1 (5 bases). The CDR3 length is 15 residues. The V end lost 5 bases, the J end lost 3 bases, and 17 bases lay between the germline ends. CDR1 is SGHNT and CDR2 is YENEEA in the germline V gene. The CDR3 here is CASSDTGLGIYEQYF. The CDR3 bases are TGTGCCAGCAGCGACACAGGCCTAGGAATCTACGAGCAGTACTTC.

A few counts support this clonotype. V and J are TRBV4-2 and TRBJ2-1; TRBD2 aligns across 10 bases. Germline-derived CDR1 and CDR2 are LGHNA and YNFKEQ. V lost 0 bases, J lost 10 bases, and 9 bases stayed unmatched. CDR3 length: 16 amino acids. The DNA of the CDR3 is TGTGCCAGCAGCCAAGAAACTCTAGCGGGAGTAAGAGAGCAGTTCTTC. Translation gives CASSQETLAGVREQFF.

This clonotype was counted at least ten times. CDR3 loop: CSARALAGRFF. As DNA, the CDR3 is TGCAGTGCTAGAGCACTAGCGGGTCGGTTCTTC. This chain connects TRBV20-1 to TRBJ2-1; 9 bases map to TRBD2. V trimming: 1 base; J trimming: 15 bases; junction bases outside the gene matches: 4. The CDR3 runs to 11 residues. Germline loops: CDR1 DFQATT, CDR2 SNEGSKA (reference sequence).

This clonotype was seen only a few times. The chain recombines TRBV13 with TRBJ2-7; 7 positions agree with TRBD1. Germline CDR1 PRHDT, CDR2 FYEKMQ (reference sequence). This CDR3 has 15 amino acids. The ends lost 6 bases at V and 0 bases at J; junction bases unmatched: 8. The CDR3 protein is CASRLGQVSSYEQYF. Here the CDR3 DNA reads TGTGCCAGCAGACTAGGACAGGTTAGCTCCTACGAGCAGTACTTC. The whole variable domain, remainder taken from reference TRBV13 and TRBJ2-7, is AAGVIQSPRHLIKEKRETATLKCYPIPRHDTVYWYQQGPGQDPQFLISFYEKMQSDKGSIPDRFSAQQFSDYHSELNMSSLELGDSALYFCASRLGQVSSYEQYFGPGTRLTVT.

This clonotype was detected only a few times. The chain combines TRBV9 with TRBJ2-1; 10 positions agree with TRBD1. The CDR3 has 16 residues. Trimming removed 3 bases from V and 2 bases from J; junction bases left unmatched: 5. Germline CDR1 and CDR2: SGDLS and YYNGEE. The CDR3: CASSAPGTGAYNEQFF. The CDR3 DNA is TGTGCCAGCAGCGCCCCCGGGACAGGGGCCTACAATGAGCAGTTCTTC.

This clonotype was recorded a few times. This sequence joins TRBV6-2 or TRBV6-3 and TRBJ1-5; unclear D gene. CDR3 length: 13 amino acids. V was pared by 0 bases and J by 5 bases, with 5 bases between. Germline V CDR1 and CDR2: MNHEY, SVGEGT. The CDR3 bases are TGTGCCAGCAGTTACTCGATATATCAGCCCCAGCATTTT. Protein: CASSYSIYQPQHF.

This clonotype was seen more than once but under ten times. The CDR3 region is CSAFDGSRVGEQYF. CDR3 in DNA: TGCAGTGCTTTCGATGGATCTAGAGTGGGCGAGCAGTACTTC. This chain joins TRBV20-1 and TRBJ2-7; D is uncertain. Germline V gene lookup returns CDR1 DFQATT and CDR2 SNEGSKA (reference sequence). Trimming took 5 bases from V and 6 from J, leaving 20 bases between them. The CDR3 covers 14 residues.

There are many counts of this clonotype. The gene calls are TRBV6-5 and TRBJ1-1; D not resolved. V was cut by 2 bases and J by 9 bases, with 16 bases left in between. This CDR3 spans 14 amino acids. CDR1 is MNHEY, CDR2 SVGAGI, per germline. The CDR3 nucleotides are TGTGCCAGCAGTTACCGGACTGACCACACCCAAGCTTTCTTT. Translating gives CASSYRTDHTQAFF.

This clonotype turned up a few times. The chain carries TRBV11-2 and TRBJ2-7; D may match TRBD1 or TRBD2 (5 bases each). Per germline, CDR1 SGHAT and CDR2 FQNNGV. The CDR3 has 16 amino acids. V was pared by 0 bases and J by 3 bases, with 15 bases between. The CDR3 here is CASSLDPRGVNYEQYF. CDR3 in DNA: TGTGCCAGCAGCTTAGATCCCCGAGGGGTGAACTACGAGCAGTACTTC. Complete variable domain (other parts from reference TRBV11-2 and TRBJ2-7): EAGVAQSPRYKIIEKRQSVAFWCNPISGHATLYWYQQILGQGPKLLIQFQNNGVVDDSQLPKDRFSAERLKGVDSTLKIQPAKLEDSAVYLCASSLDPRGVNYEQYFGPGTRLTVT.

This sequence joins TRBV5-6 and TRBJ1-2; the match to TRBD1 covers 8 bases. J was trimmed by 4 bases and V by 4 bases; bases with no gene match: 15. The CDR3 runs to 17 residues. Germline CDR1 SGHDT, CDR2 YYEEEE. CDR3 loop: CASSLTPPGQGPYGYTF. The CDR3 DNA follows: TGTGCCAGCAGCCTCACCCCACCCGGACAGGGTCCCTATGGCTACACCTTC.

The chain recombines TRBV7-2 with TRBJ2-3; D tentatively reads TRBD1 or TRBD2 (6 bases each). The CDR3 covers 17 residues. Trimming shortened V by 2 bases and J by 2 bases, and 17 bases separated the two germline ends. In germline, CDR1 is SGHTA, CDR2 FQGNSA. The CDR3 region is CASSLRSRRGNTDTQYF. In DNA, the CDR3 is TGTGCCAGCAGCTTACGATCTCGGAGGGGGAACACAGATACGCAGTATTTT.

The chain is built from TRBV7-9 and TRBJ2-7; 12 bases are shared with TRBD2. Germline CDR1 reads SEHNR; CDR2 reads FQNEAQ (reference sequence). The CDR3 extends over 13 amino acids. Trimming removed 11 bases from V and 3 bases from J; junction bases left unmatched: 5. The CDR3, as DNA: TGTGCCTCTCGGACTAGCGGGATCTACGAGCAGTACTTC. Protein: CASRTSGIYEQYF.

Only a few counts were recorded for this clonotype. This rearrangement joins TRBV7-9 to TRBJ1-4; D perhaps matches TRBD1 (5 bases). Germline-derived CDR1 and CDR2 are SEHNR and FQNEAQ (reference sequence). CDR3 length: 15 amino acids. V was shortened by 3 bases and J by 4 bases, with 12 bases between the two germline ends. Written as DNA, the CDR3 is TGTGCCAGCAGCTTTAATCAGGGTGTTAATGAAAAACTGTTTTTT. It encodes CASSFNQGVNEKLFF.

This clonotype was counted between two and nine times. CDR3 loop: CASQQGGNEQYF. CDR3 nucleotides: TGTGCCAGTCAACAGGGTGGTAACGAGCAGTACTTC. The V and J genes are TRBV19 and TRBJ2-7; TRBD1 might be the D (6 bases). The CDR3 is 12 amino acids. Trimming shortened V by 8 bases and J by 5 bases, and 13 bases separated the two germline ends. Per the germline V gene, CDR1 is LNHDA and CDR2 is SQIVND (reference sequence).

The genes are TRBV19 and TRBJ2-7; 9 nucleotides match TRBD2. The ends lost 3 bases at V and 2 bases at J; junction bases unmatched: 11. CDR3 size: 17 residues. Germline V gives CDR1 LNHDA, CDR2 SQIVND (reference sequence). Written as DNA, the CDR3 is TGTGCCAGTAGTATTCATCTAGCGGGGATTACAACCTACGAGCAGTACTTC. Amino acids: CASSIHLAGITTYEQYF.

The chain recombines TRBV2 with TRBJ1-1; 8 positions agree with TRBD1. V gave up 3 bases and J gave up 6 bases; unmatched junction bases: 9. The CDR3 totals 15 residues. Germline CDR1 reads SNHLY; CDR2 reads FYNNEI. The CDR3 DNA reads as TGTGCCAGCAGTGACCTTCAGGGGGCGGGTCCTGAAGCTTTCTTT. Translated, it gives CASSDLQGAGPEAFF.

The chain carries TRBV5-1 and TRBJ1-2; D is uncertain. Trimming took 0 bases from V and 3 from J, leaving 9 bases between them. The germline CDR1 and CDR2 sequences are SGHRS and YFSETQ. The CDR3 runs 14 residues. The CDR3 region has the DNA TGCGCCAGCAGCTTGGACGGTGGGGACTATGGCTACACCTTC. Translation gives CASSLDGGDYGYTF.

The chain combines TRBV7-9 with TRBJ2-7, with D perhaps assigned TRBD1 or TRBD2 (5 bases each). V was cut by 2 bases and J by 0 bases, with 20 bases left in between. The CDR3 has 18 residues. The germline V gene encodes CDR1 SEHNR and CDR2 FQNEAQ (reference sequence). The CDR3 protein is CASSLISSSMGPSYEQYF. The CDR3 DNA reads as TGTGCCAGCAGCTTAATTAGCAGTAGTATGGGACCCTCCTACGAGCAGTACTTC.